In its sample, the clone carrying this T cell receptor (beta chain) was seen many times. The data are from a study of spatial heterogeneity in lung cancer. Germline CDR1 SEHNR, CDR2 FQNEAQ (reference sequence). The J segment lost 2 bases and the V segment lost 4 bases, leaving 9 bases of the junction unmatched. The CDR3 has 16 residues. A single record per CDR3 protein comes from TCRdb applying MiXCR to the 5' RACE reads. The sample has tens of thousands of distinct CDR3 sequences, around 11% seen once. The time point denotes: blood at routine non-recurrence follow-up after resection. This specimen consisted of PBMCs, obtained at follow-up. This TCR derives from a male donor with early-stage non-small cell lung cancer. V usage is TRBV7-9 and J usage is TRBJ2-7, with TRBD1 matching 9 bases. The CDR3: CASSSPGQGPTYEQYF. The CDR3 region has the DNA TGTGCCAGCAGCTCTCCGGGACAGGGACCAACCTACGAGCAGTACTTC.